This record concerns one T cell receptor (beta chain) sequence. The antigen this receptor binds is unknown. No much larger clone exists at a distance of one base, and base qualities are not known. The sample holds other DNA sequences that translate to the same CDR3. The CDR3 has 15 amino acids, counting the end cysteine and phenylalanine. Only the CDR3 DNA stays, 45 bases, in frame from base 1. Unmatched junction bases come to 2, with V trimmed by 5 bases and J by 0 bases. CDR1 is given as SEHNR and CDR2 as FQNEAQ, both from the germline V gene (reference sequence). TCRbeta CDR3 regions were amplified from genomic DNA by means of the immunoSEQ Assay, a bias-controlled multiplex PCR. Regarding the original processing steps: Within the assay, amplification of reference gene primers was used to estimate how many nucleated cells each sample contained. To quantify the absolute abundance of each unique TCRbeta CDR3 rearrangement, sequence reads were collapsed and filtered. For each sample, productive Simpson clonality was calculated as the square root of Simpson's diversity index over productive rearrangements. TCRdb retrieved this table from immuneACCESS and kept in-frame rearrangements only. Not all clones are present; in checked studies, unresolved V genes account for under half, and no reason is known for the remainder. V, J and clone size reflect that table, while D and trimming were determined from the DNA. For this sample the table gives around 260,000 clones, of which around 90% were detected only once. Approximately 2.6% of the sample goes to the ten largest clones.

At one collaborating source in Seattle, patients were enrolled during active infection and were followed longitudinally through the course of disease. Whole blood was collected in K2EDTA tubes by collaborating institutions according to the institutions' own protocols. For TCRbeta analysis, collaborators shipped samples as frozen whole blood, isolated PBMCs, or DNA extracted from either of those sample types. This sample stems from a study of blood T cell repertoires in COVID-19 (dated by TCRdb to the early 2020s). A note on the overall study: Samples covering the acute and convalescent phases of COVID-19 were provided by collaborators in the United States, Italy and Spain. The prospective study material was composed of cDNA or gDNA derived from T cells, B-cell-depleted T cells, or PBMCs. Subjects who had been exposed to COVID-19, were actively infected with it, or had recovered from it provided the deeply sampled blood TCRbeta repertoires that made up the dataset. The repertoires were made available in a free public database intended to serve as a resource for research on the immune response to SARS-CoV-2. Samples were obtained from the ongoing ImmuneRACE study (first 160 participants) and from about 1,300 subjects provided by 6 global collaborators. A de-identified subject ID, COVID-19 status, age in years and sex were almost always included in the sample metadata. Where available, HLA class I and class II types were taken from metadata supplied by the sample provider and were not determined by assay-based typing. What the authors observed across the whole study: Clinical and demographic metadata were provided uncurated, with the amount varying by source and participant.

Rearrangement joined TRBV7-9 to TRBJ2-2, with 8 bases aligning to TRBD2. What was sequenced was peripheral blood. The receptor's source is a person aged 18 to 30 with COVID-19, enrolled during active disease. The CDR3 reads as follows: CASSLSGTNTGELFF. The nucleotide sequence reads TGTGCCAGCAGCCTTAGCGGGACGAACACCGGGGAGCTGTTTTTT.